These 15 T cell receptor beta chains came from one sample sequenced in a study of T-cell reconstitution after alpha-beta-depleted transplantation in children. Unique molecular identifiers were incorporated when the TCRbeta library was constructed. A single record per CDR3 protein comes from TCRdb applying MiXCR to the PCR reads. The data show fewer than 200,000 distinct CDR3 sequences, with around 6.8% seen just once and about 2.9% held by the top ten. The sample here was PBMCs from the stem cell graft donor, taken from the stem cell graft. The receptors were sampled from a human donor who donated a stem cell graft to a child with Wiskott-Aldrich syndrome.

This clonotype was seen a few times. The chain combines TRBV25-1 with TRBJ2-1; 8 bases agree with TRBD2. The CDR3 length is 14 residues. The germline CDR1 and CDR2 sequences are MGHDK and SYGVNS. J was trimmed by 0 bases and V by 8 bases; bases with no gene match: 3. As DNA, the CDR3 is TGTGCCAGCGGTCTAGCGGGCTCCTACAATGAGCAGTTCTTC. Protein product: CASGLAGSYNEQFF. Together with reference TRBV25-1 and TRBJ2-1, the CDR3 gives the full variable domain: EADIYQTPRYLVIGTGKKITLECSQTMGHDKMYWYQQDPGMELHLIHYSYGVNSTEKGDLSSESTVSRIRTEHFPLTLESARPSHTSQYLCASGLAGSYNEQFFGPGTRLTVL.

This clonotype has at least ten counts. This chain uses TRBV28 with TRBJ2-7; unclear D gene. CDR3 length: 15 amino acids. Trimming took off 8 bases at V and 8 bases at J, with 25 bases between the two ends. Germline lookup yields CDR1 MDHEN and CDR2 SYDVKM. CDR3 sequence: CASSIPASSSTKQYF. DNA of the CDR3: TGTGCCAGCTCAATTCCGGCCTCCTCCTCTACGAAGCAGTACTTC.

The sample holds a few counts of this clonotype. The chain recombines TRBV27 with TRBJ1-2, with D uncertain. From germline, CDR1 is MNHEY and CDR2 SMNVEV (reference sequence). V was trimmed by 4 bases and J by 7 bases, leaving 16 bases between them. This CDR3 is built from 14 residues. Written as DNA, the CDR3 is TGTGCCAGCAGTTCCGCGGGGATAATGGGTGGCTACACCTTC. Translated: CASSSAGIMGGYTF.

The chain is built from TRBV6-5 and TRBJ2-1; 8 bases match TRBD1. The germline CDR1 and CDR2 sequences are MNHEY and SVGAGI. CDR3 size: 11 residues. The trim removed 6 bases at V and 15 bases at J, leaving 7 bases unmatched. CDR3 DNA: TGTGCCAGCAGCAGACAGGGGCTGTCGTTCTTC. Translated: CASSRQGLSFF.

J is TRBJ1-1 and V is TRBV29-1, with 7 bases identical to TRBD1. Trimming took 7 bases from V and 4 from J; bases not matched to a gene: 9. This CDR3 region has 13 residues. The germline V gene encodes CDR1 SQVTM and CDR2 ANQGSEA. CDR3 in amino acids: CSDLTGSGTEAFF. CDR3 nucleotides: TGCAGCGACCTGACAGGGAGCGGCACTGAAGCTTTCTTT.

This clonotype was detected ten times or more. V usage is TRBV28 and J usage is TRBJ1-6; D is unresolved. Germline V gene data show CDR1 as MDHEN and CDR2 as SYDVKM. V lost 4 bases, J lost 0 bases, and 10 bases lay in between. The CDR3 extends over 16 amino acids. The CDR3 here is CASSSSSHSYNSPLHF. DNA for the CDR3: TGTGCCAGCAGTTCGTCTTCACACTCCTATAATTCACCCCTCCACTTT.

The table lists this clonotype with many counts. The chain uses TRBV3-1 and TRBJ1-2; D not resolved. Germline loops: CDR1 LGHDT, CDR2 YNNKEL (reference sequence). This CDR3 region has 14 residues. Trimming left V 0 bases short and J 4 bases short, with 9 bases between. The CDR3 is CASSQDLAGYGYTF. CDR3 sequence (DNA): TGTGCCAGCAGCCAAGATCTGGCGGGCTATGGCTACACCTTC. The variable domain in full, with the rest retrieved from reference TRBV3-1 and TRBJ1-2, is DTAVSQTPKYLVTQMGNDKSIKCEQNLGHDTMYWYKQDSKKFLKIMFSYNNKELIINETVPNRFSPKSPDKAHLNLHINSLELGDSAVYFCASSQDLAGYGYTFGSGTRLTVV.

This clonotype was counted many times. V and J are TRBV12-3 or TRBV12-4 and TRBJ1-5, with D tentatively TRBD1 (5 bases). V gave up 6 bases and J gave up 9 bases, with 18 bases separating them. This CDR3 contains 14 residues. The DNA for the CDR3 is TGTGCCAGCAGGTCTAGGAGATCGGGGACGCCCCAGCATTTT. It translates to CASRSRRSGTPQHF.

This clonotype was detected many times. This rearrangement joins TRBV2 to TRBJ2-1; TRBD2 matches 7 bases. In germline, CDR1 is SNHLY, CDR2 FYNNEI. The CDR3 extends over 15 amino acids. V shed 5 bases, J shed 6 bases, and the junction held 10 bases outside the gene matches. The CDR3 reads CASSRLAAAANEQFF. As DNA, the CDR3 is TGTGCCAGCAGTCGACTAGCAGCTGCGGCCAATGAGCAGTTCTTC.

This clonotype showed up many times. The chain recombines TRBV5-1 with TRBJ2-2; D might be TRBD2 (6 bases). V lost 5 bases to trimming and J lost 0 bases, with 23 bases between them. The CDR3 spans 19 residues. Germline V CDR1 and CDR2: SGHRS, YFSETQ. CDR3 sequence reads: CASRSLAILSSSNTGELFF. CDR3 bases: TGCGCCAGCAGGTCTCTAGCGATTCTTTCCTCTTCGAACACCGGGGAGCTGTTTTTT.

This clonotype came up many times. This chain connects TRBV5-1 to TRBJ2-1, with unresolved D. This CDR3 has 14 amino acids. V lost 1 base and J 5 bases, leaving 10 bases between the germline ends. Germline CDR1 reads SGHRS; CDR2 reads YFSETQ. The CDR3, as DNA: TGCGCCAGCAGCTTGCTCAGCTTAGACAATGAGCAGTTCTTC. Its translation: CASSLLSLDNEQFF.

This clonotype was picked up many times. V usage is TRBV20-1 and J usage is TRBJ1-2, with a possible D match to TRBD1 (6 bases). CDR3 length: 14 amino acids. Germline lookup yields CDR1 DFQATT and CDR2 SNEGSKA (reference sequence). V was trimmed by 4 bases and J by 3 bases, leaving 15 bases between them. The CDR3 region is CSATSGDRDYGYTF. In DNA form, the CDR3 reads TGCAGTGCTACATCAGGGGATCGGGACTATGGCTACACCTTC.

This clonotype showed up many times. This chain links TRBV12-3 or TRBV12-4 with TRBJ2-1; D is ambiguous. V lost 4 bases, J lost 4 bases, and 14 bases lay in between. The CDR3 extends over 15 amino acids. The CDR3 bases are TGTGCCAGCAGTTCGCCTTTAGCTGAATACAATGAGCAGTTCTTC. Encoded protein: CASSSPLAEYNEQFF.

The sample holds a few counts of this clonotype. V usage is TRBV5-6 and J usage is TRBJ2-4, with 7 bases aligning to TRBD2. Germline CDR1 is SGHDT and CDR2 is YYEEEE. J was trimmed by 14 bases and V by 0 bases; bases with no gene match: 5. This CDR3 contains 12 residues. CDR3 protein: CASSLGEGPEYF. The CDR3 region has the DNA TGTGCCAGCAGCTTGGGGGAGGGGCCGGAGTACTTC.

This clonotype was seen at least ten times. The rearrangement links TRBV12-3 or TRBV12-4 to TRBJ1-6, with no clear D. The CDR3 is 16 amino acids. Trimming removed 1 base at V and 5 bases at J, with 12 bases between. In DNA form, the CDR3 reads TGTGCCAGCAGTTTAGTAGGGAGAGGGCATAATTCACCCCTCCACTTT. Translation: CASSLVGRGHNSPLHF.